The clone carrying this TCR beta chain was seen a few times. Antigen: not known. A read error is possible here, since a much larger clone lies one base away. The record originates from a study of T cells after yellow fever vaccination. Study background: Fractions low in cell number were prepared with SMART-Seq v4 Ultra Low Input. Study-wide findings and caveats: Relatively few clonotypes were ones that appeared in both CD4 and CD8 compartments. By day 5 rather than day 15, the secondary response had peaked, though it was weaker.

The authors made TCR cDNA by 5'RACE template switching, adding a universal primer site and UMIs. TCRdb re-analysed the 5' RACE reads in MiXCR, keeping a single row per CDR3 protein. The data show hundreds of thousands of distinct CDR3 sequences, 18% seen once. Germline values: CDR1 MNHEY, CDR2 SVGAGI. J gave up 2 bases and V 5 bases, and 1 base lay outside the gene matches. CDR3 length: 14 residues. This TCR derives from a man younger than 30 who received the YFV17D yellow fever vaccine. V gene TRBV6-5 combines with J gene TRBJ2-5, with 11 bases fitting TRBD2. The specimen comprised PBMCs, sampled before the yellow fever booster vaccination. CDR3 in amino acids: CASSVAGGQETQYF. In DNA form, the CDR3 reads TGTGCCAGCAGTGTAGCGGGGGGGCAAGAGACCCAGTACTTC.